The sequence of this T cell receptor beta chain was determined in a study of monozygotic twins with inflammatory bowel disease. Study results and limitations: IBD patients shared fewer clonotypes with others than healthy twins, especially with disease activity. For repertoire similarity, concordant twins did not differ from discordant twins, possibly because power was limited.

No DNA is given; TCRdb re-called the 5' RACE reads and lists each CDR3 protein once. The listing records roughly 320,000 distinct CDR3 sequences. Germline V lookup: CDR1 SGHVS, CDR2 FQNEAQ. This CDR3 contains 15 residues. Worth noting for this clonotype: Its specificity is unknown.

The J gene is TRBJ2-3, the V gene TRBV7-8; absent DNA, TCRdb's TRBD2 call cannot be checked. The sequenced sample consisted of blood. The receptor's source is a human donor with ulcerative colitis or Crohn's disease, or a healthy co-twin of an affected twin (not recorded which). The CDR3 spells CASSLTSGFTDTQYF.